The clone carrying this T cell receptor beta chain was detected ten times or more. The antigen is unknown. This library used about 400 ng RNA and molecular barcoded adaptors spanning alpha/delta and beta/gamma chains. TCRdb fed the reads into MiXCR, producing one record per CDR3 protein. Among more than 55,000 distinct CDR3 sequences listed, approximately 18% were seen once. This record belongs to a study of read filtering for tumor transcriptome and immune sequencing. Study as a whole: TCR-mapped reads were about 3.5 to 10.27 million with IR-seq versus about 80 to 1273 with RNA-seq.

Germline CDR1 is LNHDA and CDR2 is SQIVND (reference sequence). V was clipped by 2 bases and J by 4 bases; unmatched bases: 9. The CDR3 loop spans 17 amino acids. Points from the study as a whole: IR-seq and RNA-seq agreed better without single-read clonotypes.

Material for sequencing was a population of CD138-negative cells sorted from bone marrow. The chain combines TRBV19 with TRBJ2-1, with 9 bases that match TRBD1. The source of this sequence is a donor at least 40 years old with multiple myeloma. For the CDR3, the DNA is TGTGCCAGTAGTATACGTAGCAAGGGACAGGGTTACAATGAGCAGTTCTTC. Encoded protein: CASSIRSKGQGYNEQFF.